This T cell receptor beta chain was captured in a study of tumor-infiltrating lymphocytes in primary liver carcinoma. Total RNA (roughly 0.45 ug) served as template for TCR beta cDNA synthesis primed by a constant-region primer. For TCR beta, libraries were produced by three nested multiplex PCR rounds using slightly modified ARM-PCR. MiXCR, run by TCRdb on the multiplex PCR reads, gives a single entry per CDR3 protein. The sample has 70,000 to 85,000 distinct CDR3 sequences, 60% to 80% seen once. Co-extraction of both nucleic acids (RNA and DNA) used about 20-34 mg of unsorted bulk tissue. The receptor comes from a woman in her sixties or seventies with primary liver carcinoma and hepatitis B virus infection. The specimen sequenced was liver tumor tissue from sampling region 4. Described subset: tumor region T4, right-lateral pole.

The CDR3 region has the DNA TGCAGTGTATGGGTAACCCAAGAGACCCAGTACTTC. Encoded protein: CSVWVTQETQYF. The V and J genes are TRBV20-1 and TRBJ2-5, with D uncertain. CDR1 DFQATT and CDR2 SNEGSKA come from the germline V gene (reference sequence). This CDR3 is 12 amino acids long. Trimming pared 7 bases from V and 1 base from J, leaving 10 bases between.